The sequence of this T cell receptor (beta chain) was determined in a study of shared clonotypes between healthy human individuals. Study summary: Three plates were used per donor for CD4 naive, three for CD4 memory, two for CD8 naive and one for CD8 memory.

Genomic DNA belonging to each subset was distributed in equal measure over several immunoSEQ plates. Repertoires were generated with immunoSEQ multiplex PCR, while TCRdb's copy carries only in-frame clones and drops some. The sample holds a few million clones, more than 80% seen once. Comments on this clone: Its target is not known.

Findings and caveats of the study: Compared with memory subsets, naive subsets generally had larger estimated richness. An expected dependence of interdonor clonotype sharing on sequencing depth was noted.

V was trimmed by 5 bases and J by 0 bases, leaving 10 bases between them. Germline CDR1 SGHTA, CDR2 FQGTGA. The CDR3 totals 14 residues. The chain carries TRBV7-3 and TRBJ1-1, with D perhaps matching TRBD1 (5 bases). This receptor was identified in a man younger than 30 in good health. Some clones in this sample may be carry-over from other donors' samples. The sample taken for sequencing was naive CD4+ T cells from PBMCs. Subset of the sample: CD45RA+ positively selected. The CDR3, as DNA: TGTGCCAGCAGCCCGGGACCGGTGAACACTGAAGCTTTCTTT. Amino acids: CASSPGPVNTEAFF.